These T cell receptor beta chains were read from a single sample in a study of STAT3 mutations in large granular lymphocyte leukemia. Clones were sequenced by immunoSEQ multiplex PCR, and TCRdb holds only the in-frame ones, with some missing. The sample comprises roughly 25,000 clones, 94% of which are singletons, and 6.5% rests with the top ten. Sequencing input: peripheral blood mononuclear cells. The receptors originated from a man aged 35 to 55 with T-cell large granular lymphocyte leukemia. Some clones in this sample may be carry-over from other donors' samples. Each CDR3 is given with its conserved first and last residue. A D gene is named only where the DNA matches it firmly.

CDR3 protein: CASSVGPDRNQPQHF
CDR3 DNA: TGTGCCAGCAGCGTAGGGCCCGACAGGAATCAGCCCCAGCATTTT
J gene: TRBJ1-5
V gene: TRBV9
D gene: -

CDR3 protein: CASSATGTGGHNEQFF
CDR3 DNA: TGCGCCAGCAGTGCGACCGGGACTGGGGGACACAATGAGCAGTTCTTC
J gene: TRBJ2-1
V gene: TRBV10-1
D gene: -

CDR3 protein: CASSLDRGGDEQFF
CDR3 DNA: TGCGCCAGCAGCTTGGATCGGGGCGGCGATGAGCAGTTCTTC
J gene: TRBJ2-1
V gene: TRBV5-1
D gene: -

CDR3 protein: CASSLGPITSQAPLHF
CDR3 DNA: TGTGCCAGCAGCTTAGGTCCTATCACATCCCAGGCACCCCTCCACTTT
J gene: TRBJ1-6
V gene: TRBV7-2
D gene: -

CDR3 protein: CSFLAGAMSSYNEQFF
CDR3 DNA: TGCAGCTTCTTAGCGGGGGCCATGAGCTCCTACAATGAGCAGTTCTTC
J gene: TRBJ2-1
V gene: TRBV29-1
D gene: TRBD2

CDR3 protein: CASSLEAGQEAFF
CDR3 DNA: TGTGCCAGCAGCTTGGAAGCCGGGCAAGAAGCTTTCTTT
J gene: TRBJ1-1
V gene: TRBV7-9
D gene: -

CDR3 protein: CAWSTNYGYTF
CDR3 DNA: TGTGCCTGGAGTACGAACTATGGCTACACCTTC
J gene: TRBJ1-2
V gene: TRBV30
D gene: -

CDR3 protein: CASTLGGSAYEQYF
CDR3 DNA: TGTGCCAGCACCCTAGGGGGAAGTGCTTACGAGCAGTACTTC
J gene: TRBJ2-7
V gene: TRBV28
D gene: -

CDR3 protein: CASSKGTERDTDTQYF
CDR3 DNA: TGTGCCAGCAGCAAAGGAACAGAGAGAGACACAGATACGCAGTATTTT
J gene: TRBJ2-3
V gene: TRBV21-1
D gene: -

CDR3 protein: CASGGAGGPHEQFF
CDR3 DNA: TGTGCCAGCGGCGGGGCGGGGGGGCCCCATGAGCAGTTCTTC
J gene: TRBJ2-1
V gene: TRBV6-4
D gene: TRBD2

CDR3 protein: CASSSPPSTDTQYF
CDR3 DNA: TGTGCCAGCAGCTCCCCTCCTAGCACAGATACGCAGTATTTT
J gene: TRBJ2-3
V gene: TRBV5-4
D gene: -

CDR3 protein: CASGLAGGNEQFF
CDR3 DNA: TGTGCTAGTGGTTTGGCGGGGGGGAATGAGCAGTTCTTC
J gene: TRBJ2-1
V gene: TRBV12-5
D gene: TRBD2

CDR3 protein: CASSPTESSYNSPLHF
CDR3 DNA: TGTGCCAGCAGTCCGACAGAGAGCTCCTATAATTCACCCCTCCACTTT
J gene: TRBJ1-6
V gene: TRBV6-9
D gene: -

CDR3 protein: CATSRGDFFYEQYF
CDR3 DNA: TGTGCCACCTCTCGGGGCGACTTCTTCTACGAGCAGTACTTC
J gene: TRBJ2-7
V gene: TRBV27
D gene: -

CDR3 protein: CASSPTGRLYGYTF
CDR3 DNA: TGTGCCAGCAGTCCGACAGGGCGACTCTATGGCTACACCTTC
J gene: TRBJ1-2
V gene: TRBV28
D gene: TRBD1

CDR3 protein: CAWSVGGGGSDTQYF
CDR3 DNA: TGTGCCTGGAGTGTAGGCGGGGGGGGCAGTGATACGCAGTATTTT
J gene: TRBJ2-3
V gene: TRBV30
D gene: TRBD2

CDR3 protein: CSVGSGTEAFF
CDR3 DNA: TGCAGCGTTGGGAGTGGCACTGAAGCTTTCTTT
J gene: TRBJ1-1
V gene: TRBV29-1
D gene: -

CDR3 protein: CASSLKGGDQFF
CDR3 DNA: TGTGCCAGCAGCTTGAAAGGGGGGGATCAGTTCTTC
J gene: TRBJ2-1
V gene: TRBV5-4
D gene: -

CDR3 protein: CASSLERQGFHEQYF
CDR3 DNA: TGTGCCAGCAGCTTAGAACGCCAGGGGTTCCACGAGCAGTACTTC
J gene: TRBJ2-7
V gene: TRBV11-2
D gene: -

CDR3 protein: CASSLGGDTQYF
CDR3 DNA: TGTGCCAGCAGTTTGGGGGGAGATACGCAGTATTTT
J gene: TRBJ2-3
V gene: TRBV27
D gene: -

CDR3 protein: CASSLSPGTSANYGYTF
CDR3 DNA: TGTGCCAGCAGCTTGTCGCCAGGGACCTCCGCTAACTATGGCTACACCTTC
J gene: TRBJ1-2
V gene: TRBV5-5
D gene: -

CDR3 protein: CASSPGSTDTQYF
CDR3 DNA: TGTGCCAGCTCACCAGGCTCCACAGATACGCAGTATTTT
J gene: TRBJ2-3
V gene: TRBV18
D gene: -